This T cell receptor (beta chain) was found in a study of T cell responses to AZD1222 COVID-19 vaccine. Study results and limitations: Repertoire samples came only from after the peak T cell response. Females made up more of the donors, who were largely white British, and clonal diversity may have come out too low.

Sequenced by immunoSEQ multiplex PCR; TCRdb stores in-frame clones only, minus some. Of 60,000 to 85,000 clones listed, about 80% are singletons. Of note for this clone: The antigen remains undetermined.

This CDR3 contains 13 residues. V was cut by 1 base and J by 7 bases, with 8 bases left in between. CDR1 SGDLS and CDR2 YYNGEE come from the germline V gene. V usage is TRBV9 and J usage is TRBJ2-2, with D unresolved. This specimen consisted of peripheral blood, obtained 28 days after the second dose of the MenACWY control vaccine. The source is an adult who received the MenACWY meningococcal vaccine as a control. CDR3 residues: CASSVNWNGELFF. DNA for the CDR3: TGTGCCAGCAGCGTAAATTGGAACGGGGAGCTGTTTTTT.